This T cell receptor (beta chain) is from a study of blood T cell repertoires in COVID-19. Background on the study: COVID-19 samples, acute and convalescent, were from the United States, Italy and Spain.

Germline values: CDR1 SGHTS, CDR2 YDEGEE. The CDR3 is made up of 14 amino acids. Trimming took off 2 bases at V and 4 bases at J, with 12 bases between the two ends. How the authors handled the data: Reference gene primers were amplified, and this amplification served to estimate nucleated cell counts. Only in-frame clones appear in the TCRdb table, and some are missing; sequencing was by immunoSEQ multiplex PCR. V, J and clone size are taken as reported in that table, and D and trimming were inferred from the DNA itself. The table lists roughly 450,000 clones, less than 95% of them singletons. This receptor was identified in a man aged 18 to 30 who had recovered from COVID-19. V usage is TRBV5-8 and J usage is TRBJ1-1; D is undetermined. The specimen sequenced was PBMCs or T cells enriched from blood (not recorded which). The CDR3 protein is CASSLQSPGTEAFF. The CDR3, as DNA: TGTGCCAGCAGCTTACAGTCCCCTGGCACTGAAGCTTTCTTT.